Listed here are 26 T cell receptor beta chains from one sample, sequenced in a study of shared clonotypes between healthy human individuals. The table came from immunoSEQ multiplex PCR; TCRdb's copy has only in-frame clones and leaves some out. The sample lists around 1.9 million clones, just over 90% occurring once. Naive-designated CD8 cells lacked CD45RO, were positively enriched for CCR7, and omitted terminally differentiated effector memory CD45RA+ cells. The specimen was naive CD8+ T cells from PBMCs. The receptors come from a young man in good health. Some clones in this sample may be carry-over from other donors' samples.

The chain joins TRBV2 to TRBJ1-4; possibly TRBD1 for D (5 bases). Germline V gene lookup returns CDR1 SNHLY and CDR2 FYNNEI. Trimming left V 10 bases short and J 5 bases short, with 17 bases between. The CDR3 spans 14 residues. CDR3 bases: TGTGCCATCAGGGCTAAAGGGATGAATGAAAAACTGTTTTTT. This encodes CAIRAKGMNEKLFF.

The CDR3 DNA reads as TGTGCCAGCAGCGGTGGTCTAGCGGGAGAAGATACGCAGTATTTT. Translation gives CASSGGLAGEDTQYF. The chain is built from TRBV2 and TRBJ2-3; 10 bases align to TRBD2. The V gene end was trimmed by 6 bases and the J gene end by 5 bases; junction bases not matched to a gene: 8. This CDR3 is 15 amino acids long. Germline V gene data show CDR1 as SNHLY and CDR2 as FYNNEI.

The V call is TRBV9, the J call TRBJ1-3; D is undetermined. Germline CDR1 is SGDLS and CDR2 is YYNGEE. Trimming pared 8 bases from V and 4 bases from J, leaving 16 bases between. The CDR3 has 14 amino acids. The CDR3 here is CASSPGALGNTIYF. CDR3 DNA: TGTGCCAGTTCCCCAGGTGCCCTCGGAAACACCATATATTTT.

The V and J genes are TRBV7-3 and TRBJ2-3, with TRBD2 matching 9 bases. The V and J ends lost 6 bases and 3 bases, in that order; junction bases with no gene match: 13. Germline CDR1 is SGHTA and CDR2 is FQGTGA. CDR3 length: 17 amino acids. CDR3 DNA: TGTGCCAGCAGTCGCGCGGGGGGGCCGGAAGGAACAGATACGCAGTATTTT. As protein: CASSRAGGPEGTDTQYF.

The V and J genes are TRBV29-1 and TRBJ2-1; D is perhaps TRBD1 (5 bases). Between the trimmed V and J ends, which lost 7 bases and 12 bases, there was a span of 16 bases. Germline CDR1 and CDR2: SQVTM and ANQGSEA. The CDR3 is made up of 11 amino acids. The CDR3 loop is CSAAPGSGQFF. CDR3 DNA sequence: TGCAGCGCTGCCCCAGGGTCCGGGCAGTTCTTC.

The chain couples TRBV15 to TRBJ1-1; maybe TRBD1 (5 bases). This CDR3 region has 16 residues. Germline V gives CDR1 LNHNV, CDR2 YYDKDF (reference sequence). Trimming stripped 5 bases from V and 0 bases from J, with 16 bases between. The CDR3 DNA follows: TGTGCCACCAGCGGGGACCGAGTCGAAATGAACACTGAAGCTTTCTTT. This codes for CATSGDRVEMNTEAFF. The variable domain in full, completed from reference TRBV15 and TRBJ1-1, reads DAMVIQNPRYQVTQFGKPVTLSCSQTLNHNVMYWYQQKSSQAPKLLFHYYDKDFNNEADTPDNFQSRRPNTSFCFLDIRSPGLGDTAMYLCATSGDRVEMNTEAFFGQGTRLTVV.

The V and J genes are TRBV9 and TRBJ2-3; D is undetermined. Germline CDR1 reads SGDLS; CDR2 reads YYNGEE. The CDR3 spans 16 residues. V was clipped by 4 bases and J by 2 bases, with 17 bases between them. The CDR3, as DNA: TGTGCCAGCAGCCCTTACCCGCCGCCCGACACAGATACGCAGTATTTT. Amino acids: CASSPYPPPDTDTQYF.

J is TRBJ2-1 and V is TRBV2, with a tentative D call TRBD2 (6 bases). Trimming left V 3 bases short and J 5 bases short, with 14 bases between. Germline values: CDR1 SNHLY, CDR2 FYNNEI. The CDR3 has 15 amino acids. The CDR3 loop reads CASSDPGRSHNEQFF. The CDR3 DNA sequence: TGTGCCAGCAGTGACCCCGGGAGAAGCCACAATGAGCAGTTCTTC.

The chain recombines TRBV7-8 with TRBJ1-1; D unresolved. In germline, CDR1 is SGHVS, CDR2 FQNEAQ. The CDR3 has 16 residues. Trimming removed 6 bases at V and 3 bases at J, with 20 bases between. The CDR3 DNA is TGTGCCAGCAGACAACGGGCCTGGGGAACGGACACTGAAGCTTTCTTT. Protein sequence: CASRQRAWGTDTEAFF.

The V and J genes are TRBV14 and TRBJ2-1, with 7 nucleotides matching TRBD1. The CDR3 is 16 residues long. Germline CDR1 and CDR2: SGHDN and FVKESK. J was trimmed by 2 bases and V by 0 bases; bases with no gene match: 4. This CDR3 reads CASSQDSRGPYNEQFF. The CDR3 DNA is TGTGCCAGCAGCCAAGATTCGAGGGGGCCCTACAATGAGCAGTTCTTC.

V and J are TRBV7-6 and TRBJ1-5; D is uncertain. Germline loops: CDR1 SGHVS, CDR2 FNYEAQ. Trimming stripped 5 bases from V and 3 bases from J, with 14 bases between. The CDR3 has 15 amino acids. The CDR3 sequence: CASSREAGFNQPQHF. The CDR3 nucleotides read TGTGCCAGCAGCAGGGAGGCGGGGTTCAATCAGCCCCAGCATTTT.

The CDR3 nucleotides read TGCGCCAGCAGCCAGGACACAAACACTGAAGCTTTCTTT. As protein: CASSQDTNTEAFF. The rearrangement joins TRBV4-1 to TRBJ1-1; a weak D match, TRBD1 (5 bases). CDR1 and CDR2 from the germline V gene are MGHRA and YSYEKL. This CDR3 contains 13 residues. V gave up 3 bases and J gave up 2 bases, with 7 bases separating them.

On this clone: This same CDR3 is encoded by further DNA sequences in the sample. J is TRBJ2-2 and V is TRBV29-1; D is uncertain. The CDR3 sequence is 11 residues long. Per the germline V gene, CDR1 is SQVTM and CDR2 is ANQGSEA. V was cut by 5 bases and J by 7 bases, with 8 bases left in between. CDR3 nucleotide sequence: TGCAGCGTTAGGGCCGGCGGGGAGCTGTTTTTT. This translates into CSVRAGGELFF.

V is TRBV7-9 and J is TRBJ2-7; 7 nucleotides line up with TRBD1. The CDR3 has 14 amino acids. With V trimmed by 2 bases and J by 4 bases, 5 bases remained unmatched. CDR1 and CDR2 from the germline V gene are SEHNR and FQNEAQ (reference sequence). The CDR3 sequence is CASSLSGTEYEQYF. For the CDR3, the DNA is TGTGCCAGCAGCTTATCCGGGACAGAATACGAGCAGTACTTC.

The chain couples TRBV6-1 to TRBJ2-7; D possibly corresponds to TRBD2 (5 bases). CDR1 and CDR2 (germline): MNHNS, SASEGT. The CDR3 spans 15 residues. The ends were cut back, 1 base at V and 0 bases at J, with 10 bases in the middle. CDR3 sequence reads: CASSEDSRVSYEQYF. DNA for the CDR3: TGTGCCAGCAGTGAAGACTCGCGGGTCTCCTACGAGCAGTACTTC.

This clone was counted between two and nine times. The chain joins TRBV5-1 to TRBJ1-1; 11 positions match TRBD1. The V gene end was trimmed by 2 bases and the J gene end by 4 bases; junction bases not matched to a gene: 13. Germline CDR1 reads SGHRS; CDR2 reads YFSETQ. This CDR3 contains 18 residues. The CDR3 loop reads CASSFIGQGARDGTEAFF. DNA for the CDR3: TGCGCCAGCAGCTTTATAGGACAGGGGGCTCGGGATGGCACTGAAGCTTTCTTT. Looking up the rest from reference TRBV5-1 and TRBJ1-1 gives the full variable domain: KAGVTQTPRYLIKTRGQQVTLSCSPISGHRSVSWYQQTPGQGLQFLFEYFSETQRNKGNFPGRFSGRQFSNSRSEMNVSTLELGDSALYLCASSFIGQGARDGTEAFFGQGTRLTVV.

The rearrangement joins TRBV5-1 to TRBJ2-2, with 14 bases lining up with TRBD2. The length of the CDR3 is 19 residues. The junction had 4 bases not matched to a gene; V was cut back by 0 bases and J by 0 bases. Germline values: CDR1 SGHRS, CDR2 YFSETQ. The CDR3 nucleotides are TGCGCCAGCAGCTTGGAGGGACTAGCGGGAGCTACGAACACCGGGGAGCTGTTTTTT. Protein: CASSLEGLAGATNTGELFF.

Only one count was recorded for this clone. The V and J genes are TRBV9 and TRBJ1-5; TRBD1 aligns across 8 bases. J lost 9 bases, V lost 0 bases, and 11 bases had no gene match. Germline values: CDR1 SGDLS, CDR2 YYNGEE. The CDR3 runs to 16 residues. The DNA of the CDR3 is TGTGCCAGCAGCGTAGGATCAGGGGGCGCCTCGGGGCCCCAGCATTTT. Protein sequence: CASSVGSGGASGPQHF.

This rearrangement joins TRBV7-9 to TRBJ2-5; TRBD2 matches 7 bases. The J segment lost 9 bases and the V segment lost 6 bases, leaving 10 bases of the junction unmatched. Germline-derived CDR1 and CDR2 are SEHNR and FQNEAQ (reference sequence). The CDR3 loop spans 13 amino acids. The CDR3 DNA reads as TGTGCCAGCAGAGCCGGACTAGGTGGAGCCCAGTACTTC. It encodes CASRAGLGGAQYF.

This chain joins TRBV5-8 and TRBJ2-7, with a tentative D call TRBD1 (6 bases). CDR1 and CDR2 (germline): SGHTS, YDEGEE. The CDR3 is 16 amino acids. V was clipped by 4 bases and J by 2 bases, with 19 bases between them. The CDR3 DNA reads TGTGCCAGCAGCCCGCGACGGACAGTTACCACCTACGAGCAGTACTTC. Protein product: CASSPRRTVTTYEQYF.

This clone was picked up one time. The chain recombines TRBV10-3 with TRBJ2-3, with 10 bases that match TRBD2. Germline V gene data show CDR1 as ENHRY and CDR2 as SYGVKD. The CDR3 length is 15 residues. V shed 4 bases and J 3 bases; nucleotides not matched to a gene: 4. The CDR3 coding sequence is TGTGCCATCAGTGGGGGACTAGCGAGGACAGATACGCAGTATTTT. Encoded protein: CAISGGLARTDTQYF.

CDR3: CASSLAEREGPSYNEQFF. The DNA of the CDR3 is TGCGCCAGCAGCTTGGCCGAGCGGGAGGGCCCCTCCTACAATGAGCAGTTCTTC. The chain links TRBV5-1 to TRBJ2-1; 10 nucleotides agree with TRBD2. CDR3 size: 18 residues. Germline V gives CDR1 SGHRS, CDR2 YFSETQ. With V trimmed by 0 bases and J by 0 bases, 6 bases remained unmatched.

The chain is built from TRBV18 and TRBJ1-1; the D is unclear. Germline CDR1 KGHSH, CDR2 LQKENI. Trimming stripped 3 bases from V and 4 bases from J, with 15 bases between. CDR3 length: 15 residues. This CDR3 reads CASSPRRDLSTEAFF. The CDR3 region has the DNA TGTGCCAGCTCACCTAGGAGGGATTTGAGCACTGAAGCTTTCTTT.

This clone was found once. In nucleotides, the CDR3 is TGTGCCAGCAGCACTGACTATGGCTACACCTTC. It specifies CASSTDYGYTF. The chain recombines TRBV5-4 with TRBJ1-2; no reliable D call. V lost 4 bases to trimming and J lost 3 bases, with 4 bases between them. Germline CDR1 is SGHNT and CDR2 is YYREEE (reference sequence). The CDR3 has 11 amino acids.

The V and J genes are TRBV4-1 and TRBJ2-7; D remains unclear. This CDR3 spans 15 amino acids. V was trimmed by 4 bases and J by 3 bases, leaving 16 bases between them. Germline V gene data show CDR1 as MGHRA and CDR2 as YSYEKL. The CDR3 here is CASSRASTELYEQYF. The CDR3 DNA follows: TGCGCCAGCAGCCGGGCAAGCACGGAGCTCTACGAGCAGTACTTC.

V is TRBV6-5 and J is TRBJ1-4; 7 nucleotides match TRBD1. The CDR3 consists of 16 residues. Germline V gene lookup returns CDR1 MNHEY and CDR2 SVGAGI. V dropped 2 bases and J dropped 1; count of bases not matched to a gene: 4. Written as DNA, the CDR3 is TGTGCCAGCAGTTACACCGGGACAGTAACTAATGAAAAACTGTTTTTT. Its translation: CASSYTGTVTNEKLFF.